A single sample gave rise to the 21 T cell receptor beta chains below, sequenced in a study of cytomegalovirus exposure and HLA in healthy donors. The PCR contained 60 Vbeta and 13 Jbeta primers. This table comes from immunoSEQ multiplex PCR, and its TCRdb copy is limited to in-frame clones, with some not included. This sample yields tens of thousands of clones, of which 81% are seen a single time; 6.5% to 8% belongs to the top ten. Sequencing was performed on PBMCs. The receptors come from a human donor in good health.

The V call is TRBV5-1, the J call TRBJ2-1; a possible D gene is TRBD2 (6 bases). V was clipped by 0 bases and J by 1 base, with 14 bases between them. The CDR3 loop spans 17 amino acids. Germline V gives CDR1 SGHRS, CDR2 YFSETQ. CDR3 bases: TGCGCCAGCAGCTTGGGCCCTAGGGAGGAATCCTACAATGAGCAGTTCTTC. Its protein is CASSLGPREESYNEQFF.

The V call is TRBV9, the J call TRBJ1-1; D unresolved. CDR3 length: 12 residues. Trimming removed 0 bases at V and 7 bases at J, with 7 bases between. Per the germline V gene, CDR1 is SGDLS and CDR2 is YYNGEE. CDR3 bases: TGTGCCAGCAGCGTAGGCGGAAATGAAGCTTTCTTT. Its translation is CASSVGGNEAFF.

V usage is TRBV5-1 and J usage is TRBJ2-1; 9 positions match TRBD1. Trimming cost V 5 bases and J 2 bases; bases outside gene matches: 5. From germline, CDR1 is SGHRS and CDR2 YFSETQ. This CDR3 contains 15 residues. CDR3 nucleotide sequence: TGCGCCAGCAGTTCGGGACAGGGCACCTACAATGAGCAGTTCTTC. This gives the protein CASSSGQGTYNEQFF.

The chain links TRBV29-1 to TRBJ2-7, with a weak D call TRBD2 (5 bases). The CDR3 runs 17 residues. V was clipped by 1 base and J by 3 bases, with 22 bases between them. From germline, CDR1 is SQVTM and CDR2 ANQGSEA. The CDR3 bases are TGCAGCGTTGAAGCGGGGTACGGCCCGGGATCACGCTACGAGCAGTACTTC. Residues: CSVEAGYGPGSRYEQYF.

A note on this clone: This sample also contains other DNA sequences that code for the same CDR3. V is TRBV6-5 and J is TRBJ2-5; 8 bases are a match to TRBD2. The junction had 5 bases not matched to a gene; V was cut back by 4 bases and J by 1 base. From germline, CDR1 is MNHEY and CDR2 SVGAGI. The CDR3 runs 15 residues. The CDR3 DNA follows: TGTGCCAGCAGTTTGGTAGCGGGGAGCCAAGAGACCCAGTACTTC. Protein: CASSLVAGSQETQYF.

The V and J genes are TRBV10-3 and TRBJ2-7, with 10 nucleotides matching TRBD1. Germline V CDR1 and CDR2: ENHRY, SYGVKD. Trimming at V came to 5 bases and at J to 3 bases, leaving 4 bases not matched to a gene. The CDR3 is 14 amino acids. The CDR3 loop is CAISPGTGDYEQYF. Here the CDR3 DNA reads TGTGCCATCAGTCCCGGGACAGGGGACTACGAGCAGTACTTC.

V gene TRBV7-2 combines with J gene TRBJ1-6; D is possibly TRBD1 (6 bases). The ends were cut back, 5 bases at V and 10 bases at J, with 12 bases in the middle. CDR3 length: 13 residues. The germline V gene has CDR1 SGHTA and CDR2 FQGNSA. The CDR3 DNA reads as TGTGCCAGCAGCCCGTCAGGGGACTCACCCCTCCACTTT. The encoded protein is CASSPSGDSPLHF.

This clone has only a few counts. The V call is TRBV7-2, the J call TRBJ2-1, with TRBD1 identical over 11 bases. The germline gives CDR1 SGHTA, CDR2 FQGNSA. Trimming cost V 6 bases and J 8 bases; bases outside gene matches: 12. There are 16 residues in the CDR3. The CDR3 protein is CASRDRTGGNRHEQFF. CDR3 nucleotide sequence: TGTGCCAGCAGGGATCGGACAGGGGGCAACCGGCATGAGCAGTTCTTC.

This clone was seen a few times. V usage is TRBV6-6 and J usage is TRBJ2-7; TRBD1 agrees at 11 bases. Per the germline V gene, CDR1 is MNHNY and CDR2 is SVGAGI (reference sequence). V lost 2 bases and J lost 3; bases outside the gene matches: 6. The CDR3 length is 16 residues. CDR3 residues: CASSYPGQGGGYEQYF. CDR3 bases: TGTGCCAGCAGTTACCCGGGACAGGGGGGAGGCTACGAGCAGTACTTC.

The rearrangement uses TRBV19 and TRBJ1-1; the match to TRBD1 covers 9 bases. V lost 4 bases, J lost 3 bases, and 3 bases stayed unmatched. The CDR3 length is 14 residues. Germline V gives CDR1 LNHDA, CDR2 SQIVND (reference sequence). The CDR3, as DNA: TGTGCCAGTAGTAACAGGGGGCAATACACTGAAGCTTTCTTT. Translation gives CASSNRGQYTEAFF.

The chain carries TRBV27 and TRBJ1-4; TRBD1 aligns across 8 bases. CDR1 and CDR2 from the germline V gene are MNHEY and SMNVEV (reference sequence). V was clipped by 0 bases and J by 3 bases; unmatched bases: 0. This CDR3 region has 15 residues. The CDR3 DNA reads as TGTGCCAGCAGTTTATCGGGACAGGCTAATGAAAAACTGTTTTTT. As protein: CASSLSGQANEKLFF.

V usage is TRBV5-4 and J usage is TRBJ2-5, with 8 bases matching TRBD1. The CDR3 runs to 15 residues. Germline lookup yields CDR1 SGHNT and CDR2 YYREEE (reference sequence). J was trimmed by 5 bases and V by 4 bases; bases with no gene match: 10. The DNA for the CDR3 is TGTGCCAGCAGCGTAGACCCAGGGGGCTCGGAGACCCAGTACTTC. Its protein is CASSVDPGGSETQYF.

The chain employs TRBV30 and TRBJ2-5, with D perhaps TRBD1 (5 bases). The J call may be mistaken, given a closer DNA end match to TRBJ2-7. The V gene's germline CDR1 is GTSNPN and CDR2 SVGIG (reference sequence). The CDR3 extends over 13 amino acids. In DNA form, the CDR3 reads TGTGCCTGGGGGGCTGTGAGCTCCTACGAGCAGTACTTC. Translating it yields CAWGAVSSYEQYF.

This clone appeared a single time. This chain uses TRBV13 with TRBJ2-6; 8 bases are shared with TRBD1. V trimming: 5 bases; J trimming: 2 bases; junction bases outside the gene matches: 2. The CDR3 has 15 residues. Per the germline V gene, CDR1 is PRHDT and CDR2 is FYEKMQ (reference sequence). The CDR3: CASSTDRAGANVLTF. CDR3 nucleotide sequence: TGTGCCAGCAGCACGGACAGGGCTGGGGCCAACGTCCTGACTTTC. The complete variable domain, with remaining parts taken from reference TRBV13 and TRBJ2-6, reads AAGVIQSPRHLIKEKRETATLKCYPIPRHDTVYWYQQGPGQDPQFLISFYEKMQSDKGSIPDRFSAQQFSDYHSELNMSSLELGDSALYFCASSTDRAGANVLTFGAGSRLTVL.

In DNA form, the CDR3 reads TGTGCCAGTAGTACGGGACAGGGGGCAAGTCAGCCCCAGCATTTT. Translating gives CASSTGQGASQPQHF. The rearrangement links TRBV19 to TRBJ1-5, with 12 bases aligning to TRBD1. The CDR3 is 15 amino acids. The V segment lost 4 bases and the J segment 6 bases; nucleotides outside the gene matches: 4. CDR1 LNHDA and CDR2 SQIVND come from the germline V gene (reference sequence).

The CDR3 region has the DNA TGTGCCAGCAGAAGAGACAGCTGGCCTGATACGCAGTATTTT. Translating it yields CASRRDSWPDTQYF. This chain connects TRBV6-6 to TRBJ2-3, with D possibly TRBD1 on 5 matching bases. Trimming pared 6 bases from V and 6 bases from J, leaving 16 bases between. The CDR3 spans 14 residues. Germline values: CDR1 MNHNY, CDR2 SVGAGI (reference sequence).

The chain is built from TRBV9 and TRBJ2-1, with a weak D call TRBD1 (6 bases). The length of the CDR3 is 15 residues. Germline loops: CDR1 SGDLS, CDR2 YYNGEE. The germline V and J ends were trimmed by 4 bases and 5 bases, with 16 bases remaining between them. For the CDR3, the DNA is TGTGCCAGCAGCTCGTACAGGGTCAGGAACAATGAGCAGTTCTTC. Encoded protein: CASSSYRVRNNEQFF.

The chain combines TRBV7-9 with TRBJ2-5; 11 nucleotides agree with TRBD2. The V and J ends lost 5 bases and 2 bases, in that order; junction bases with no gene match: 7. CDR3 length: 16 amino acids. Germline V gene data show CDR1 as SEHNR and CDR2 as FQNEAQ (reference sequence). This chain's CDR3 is CASSPRGLAVQETQYF. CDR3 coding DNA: TGTGCCAGCAGCCCGCGGGGACTAGCGGTACAAGAGACCCAGTACTTC.

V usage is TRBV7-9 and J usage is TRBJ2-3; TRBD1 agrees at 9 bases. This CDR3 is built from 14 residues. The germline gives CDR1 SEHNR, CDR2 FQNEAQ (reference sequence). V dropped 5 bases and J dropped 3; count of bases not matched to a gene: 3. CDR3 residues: CASSPGQGTDTQYF. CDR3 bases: TGTGCCAGCAGCCCGGGACAGGGAACAGATACGCAGTATTTT.

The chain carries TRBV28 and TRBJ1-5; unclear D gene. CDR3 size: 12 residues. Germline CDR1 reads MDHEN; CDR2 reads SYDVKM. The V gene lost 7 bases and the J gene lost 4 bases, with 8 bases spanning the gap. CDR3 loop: CASIVTNQPQHF. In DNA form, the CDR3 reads TGTGCCAGCATAGTGACAAATCAGCCCCAGCATTTT.

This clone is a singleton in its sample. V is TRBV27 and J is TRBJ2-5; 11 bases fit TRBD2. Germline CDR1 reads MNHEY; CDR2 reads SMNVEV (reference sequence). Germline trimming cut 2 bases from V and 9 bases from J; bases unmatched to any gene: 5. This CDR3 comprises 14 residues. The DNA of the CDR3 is TGTGCCAGCAGTTTAGTAGCGGGGGGGCCCCCCCAGTACTTC. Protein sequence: CASSLVAGGPPQYF.